The clone carrying this TCR beta chain was recorded only once. This sample is drawn from a study of blood T cell repertoires in COVID-19. The overall study: The cDNA or gDNA used as material had been derived from T cells, B-cell-depleted T cells, or PBMCs.

TCRdb's copy holds only in-frame clones and misses some; the assay was immunoSEQ multiplex PCR. The sample holds hundreds of thousands of clones; 85% to 90% are singletons and the top ten take over 1%. Trimming left V 7 bases short and J 6 bases short, with 9 bases between. The CDR3 has 11 amino acids. Germline values: CDR1 MDHEN, CDR2 SYDVKM. The receptor's source is a man between 65 and 79 years old with acute or convalescent COVID-19. The sequenced sample was peripheral blood. The chain combines TRBV28 with TRBJ1-2; D uncertain. The CDR3 loop is CASTLGNGYTF. The CDR3, as DNA: TGTGCCAGCACTCTCGGGAATGGCTACACCTTC.